Detailed here is one T cell receptor (beta chain). J was trimmed by 4 bases and V by 3 bases; bases with no gene match: 2. Germline V gene sequence: CDR1 SGHNT, CDR2 YYREEE (reference sequence). CDR3 length: 14 amino acids. This record comes from a study of CD8+ T cells in alopecia areata. RNA extraction and reverse transcription yielded cDNA as sequencing template. The assay was immunoSEQ multiplex PCR, and TCRdb's table has in-frame clones only and misses some. In the table there are roughly 140,000 clones, about two thirds of which are singletons. The sequence was collected from a human donor in good health. The chain couples TRBV5-4 to TRBJ2-3; 10 positions match TRBD1. Specimen: CD8+ T cells sorted from blood. In DNA form, the CDR3 reads TGTGCCAGCAGCTATGGACAGGGGGCAGATACGCAGTATTTT. Translation: CASSYGQGADTQYF.